A single sample gave rise to the 21 T cell receptor beta chains below, sequenced in a study of T-cell reconstitution after alpha-beta-depleted transplantation in children. This sample's TCRbeta library carried unique molecular identifier barcodes. TCRdb ran MiXCR on the PCR reads and lists one entry per CDR3 protein. This table has 250,000 to 300,000 distinct CDR3 sequences, 9.5% to 10% appearing once. Sample: PBMCs from the stem cell graft donor, taken from the stem cell graft. The receptor source for this set is a human donor who donated a stem cell graft to a child with SCID.

The V and J genes are TRBV25-1 and TRBJ1-4; maybe TRBD1 (6 bases). The CDR3 is 14 amino acids. CDR1 MGHDK and CDR2 SYGVNS come from the germline V gene. Trimming pared 4 bases from V and 5 bases from J, leaving 11 bases between. CDR3 sequence (DNA): TGTGCCAGCAGTGTGGTAGGACAGAATGAAAAACTGTTTTTT. This encodes CASSVVGQNEKLFF.

J is TRBJ2-3 and V is TRBV5-6; D gene ambiguous. V dropped 2 bases and J dropped 1 base, with 11 bases sitting between them. Germline V gene data show CDR1 as SGHDT and CDR2 as YYEEEE. There are 15 residues in the CDR3. CDR3 bases: TGTGCCAGCAGCTTTTTCCAGAGTCGCACAGATACGCAGTATTTT. Protein sequence: CASSFFQSRTDTQYF.

This clonotype was seen only a few times. The V call is TRBV15, the J call TRBJ2-7; tentative D call: TRBD2 (6 bases). The germline V and J ends were trimmed by 3 bases and 1 base, with 16 bases remaining between them. CDR3 length: 16 residues. Germline values: CDR1 LNHNV, CDR2 YYDKDF (reference sequence). The CDR3 nucleotides read TGTGCCACCAGCAGTGGGAGGAGGGGCGGATCCTACGAGCAGTACTTC. Translation gives CATSSGRRGGSYEQYF. The full variable domain, rest sourced from reference TRBV15 and TRBJ2-7, is DAMVIQNPRYQVTQFGKPVTLSCSQTLNHNVMYWYQQKSSQAPKLLFHYYDKDFNNEADTPDNFQSRRPNTSFCFLDIRSPGLGDTAMYLCATSSGRRGGSYEQYFGPGTRLTVT.

The chain employs TRBV20-1 and TRBJ2-7; D gene uncertain. V was trimmed by 1 base and J by 3 bases, leaving 7 bases between them. The CDR3 has 12 amino acids. Germline CDR1 is DFQATT and CDR2 is SNEGSKA (reference sequence). The DNA for the CDR3 is TGCAGTGCTAGAGGGCAGTACTACGAGCAGTACTTC. Its protein is CSARGQYYEQYF.

In this sample, this clonotype turned up a few times. The chain has TRBV12-3 or TRBV12-4 and TRBJ1-4; D remains ambiguous. V gave up 5 bases and J gave up 7 bases, with 20 bases separating them. This CDR3 spans 16 amino acids. Written as DNA, the CDR3 is TGTGCCAGCAGTCGCGGACGGCGGGGAGGGAGTGAAAAACTGTTTTTT. Translation: CASSRGRRGGSEKLFF.

This clonotype showed up just a few times. The J gene is TRBJ2-2, the V gene TRBV20-1; D is unresolved. V was shortened by 2 bases and J by 4 bases, with 8 bases between the two germline ends. The CDR3 extends over 13 amino acids. CDR1 and CDR2 (germline): DFQATT, SNEGSKA (reference sequence). The DNA of the CDR3 is TGCAGTGCTAGACCCGCAACCACCGGGGAGCTGTTTTTT. Translation gives CSARPATTGELFF.

V gene TRBV20-1 combines with J gene TRBJ1-1, with D possibly being TRBD1 (5 bases). Germline-derived CDR1 and CDR2 are DFQATT and SNEGSKA (reference sequence). Deletions cut 2 bases from V and 2 bases from J, with 24 bases between. CDR3 length: 18 residues. This CDR3 is CSARNSPKQGWINTEAFF. In DNA form, the CDR3 reads TGCAGTGCTAGAAATTCCCCGAAGCAGGGATGGATAAACACTGAAGCTTTCTTT.

The chain joins TRBV27 to TRBJ2-7, with D hard to call. V lost 5 bases to trimming and J lost 0 bases, with 14 bases between them. The CDR3 consists of 15 residues. Germline values: CDR1 MNHEY, CDR2 SMNVEV (reference sequence). CDR3: CASSLSWVSSYEQYF. The CDR3 DNA follows: TGTGCCAGCAGTCTCTCCTGGGTGAGCTCCTACGAGCAGTACTTC.

The chain links TRBV20-1 to TRBJ2-7, with D perhaps given as TRBD1 or TRBD2 (7 bases each). The V gene's germline CDR1 is DFQATT and CDR2 SNEGSKA (reference sequence). V was shortened by 5 bases and J by 3 bases, with 14 bases between the two germline ends. The CDR3 length is 13 residues. Here the CDR3 DNA reads TGCAGTGCTGGGGAGGGGGCCTACTACGAGCAGTACTTC. Residues: CSAGEGAYYEQYF.

The rearrangement joins TRBV7-3 to TRBJ2-7; no firm D call. V was pared by 4 bases and J by 6 bases, with 10 bases between. The CDR3 covers 12 residues. Germline assignment: CDR1 SGHTA and CDR2 FQGTGA. CDR3 nucleotides: TGTGCCAGCAGCTCGTTAACTCGCGAGCAGTACTTC. Its protein product is CASSSLTREQYF.

This clonotype was picked up a small number of times. The chain recombines TRBV18 with TRBJ1-1; D is ambiguous. The V end lost 4 bases, the J end lost 0 bases, and 9 bases lay between the germline ends. The length of the CDR3 is 14 residues. Germline lookup yields CDR1 KGHSH and CDR2 LQKENI. The CDR3 spells CASSLRRVNTEAFF. In DNA form, the CDR3 reads TGTGCCAGCTCACTACGGCGCGTGAACACTGAAGCTTTCTTT.

This sequence joins TRBV28 and TRBJ2-7; 9 nucleotides align to TRBD1. The CDR3 contains 12 residues. Germline CDR1 reads MDHEN; CDR2 reads SYDVKM. J lost 6 bases, V lost 7 bases, and 4 bases had no gene match. CDR3 amino acids: CASTPTGGEQYF. In DNA, the CDR3 is TGTGCCAGCACCCCGACAGGGGGCGAGCAGTACTTC. The entire variable domain, with the rest obtained from reference TRBV28 and TRBJ2-7, is as follows: DVKVTQSSRYLVKRTGEKVFLECVQDMDHENMFWYRQDPGLGLRLIYFSYDVKMKEKGDIPEGYSVSREKKERFSLILESASTNQTSMYLCASTPTGGEQYFGPGTRLTVT.

The sample holds many counts of this clonotype. The chain recombines TRBV12-3 or TRBV12-4 with TRBJ2-2; no definite D call. V lost 5 bases, J lost 0 bases, and 7 bases lay in between. The CDR3 extends over 14 amino acids. This chain's CDR3 is CASSLTTNTGELFF. As DNA, the CDR3 is TGTGCCAGCAGTCTAACTACGAACACCGGGGAGCTGTTTTTT.

The chain is built from TRBV7-9 and TRBJ2-1; D not certain. V was trimmed by 5 bases and J by 5 bases, leaving 13 bases between them. The germline CDR1 and CDR2 sequences are SEHNR and FQNEAQ (reference sequence). The CDR3 sequence is 14 residues long. CDR3 region: CASSGLMGHNEQFF. The DNA for the CDR3 is TGTGCCAGCAGCGGCCTGATGGGTCACAATGAGCAGTTCTTC.

This clonotype was seen many times. This chain connects TRBV20-1 to TRBJ1-3; D is possibly TRBD1 (5 bases). Trimming cost V 5 bases and J 0 bases, with 11 bases left between them. The CDR3 runs to 14 residues. Germline lookup yields CDR1 DFQATT and CDR2 SNEGSKA (reference sequence). DNA of the CDR3: TGCAGTGCTGCTCCCGGGACCTCTGGAAACACCATATATTTT. It specifies CSAAPGTSGNTIYF.

In this sample, this clonotype turned up many times. The chain employs TRBV12-3 or TRBV12-4 and TRBJ2-7; no firm D call. The CDR3 spans 13 residues. Between the trimmed V and J ends, which lost 3 bases and 2 bases, there was a span of 8 bases. The CDR3 reads CASSLVGPYEQYF. The CDR3 DNA is TGTGCCAGCAGTTTGGTCGGTCCCTACGAGCAGTACTTC.

There are a few counts of this clonotype. The CDR3 loop reads CSVEVLGGGVSYEQYF. CDR3 sequence (DNA): TGCAGCGTTGAAGTCCTTGGCGGGGGCGTATCCTACGAGCAGTACTTC. The chain uses TRBV29-1 and TRBJ2-7, with D maybe TRBD2 (7 bases). The V gene lost 1 base and the J gene lost 1 base, with 17 bases spanning the gap. The CDR3 contains 16 residues. CDR1 and CDR2 (germline): SQVTM, ANQGSEA.

Comments on this clonotype: Given a much more abundant clone one base away, this may be a read error. The chain joins TRBV5-1 to TRBJ2-5; D call uncertain. Per germline, CDR1 SGHRS and CDR2 YFSETQ. V was trimmed by 2 bases and J by 5 bases, leaving 7 bases between them. The CDR3 covers 12 residues. The CDR3 nucleotides read TGCGCCAGCAGCTTCCATGGGGAGACCCAGTACTTC. It codes for CASSFHGETQYF.

This clonotype was recorded at least ten times. The chain joins TRBV5-1 to TRBJ2-2; TRBD2 matches at 10 bases. V trimming: 0 bases; J trimming: 3 bases; junction bases outside the gene matches: 2. This CDR3 is built from 16 residues. CDR1 is SGHRS, CDR2 YFSETQ, per germline. The CDR3 is CASSLGTSGYTGELFF. The CDR3 DNA reads TGCGCCAGCAGCTTGGGGACTAGCGGATACACCGGGGAGCTGTTTTTT. Complete variable domain (other parts from reference TRBV5-1 and TRBJ2-2): KAGVTQTPRYLIKTRGQQVTLSCSPISGHRSVSWYQQTPGQGLQFLFEYFSETQRNKGNFPGRFSGRQFSNSRSEMNVSTLELGDSALYLCASSLGTSGYTGELFFGEGSRLTVL.

In DNA form, the CDR3 reads TGTGCCAGCAGTCGAGCACGGGTCCTCGGGGGGGGTGAAAAACTGTTTTTT. Translating gives CASSRARVLGGGEKLFF. This chain uses TRBV7-8 with TRBJ1-4, with D maybe TRBD1 (5 bases). Deletions cut 6 bases from V and 7 bases from J, with 24 bases between. This CDR3 contains 17 residues. Germline V gives CDR1 SGHVS, CDR2 FQNEAQ.

The table lists this clonotype with a few counts. This rearrangement joins TRBV5-1 to TRBJ2-7; D is perhaps TRBD1 (5 bases). The CDR3 is 14 amino acids. Looked up from germline, CDR1 is SGHRS and CDR2 is YFSETQ. Trimming pared 4 bases from V and 5 bases from J, leaving 16 bases between. In nucleotides, the CDR3 is TGCGCCAGCAGCGTTAGGGGCCCTGGGAACGAGCAGTACTTC. This gives the protein CASSVRGPGNEQYF.